This passage covers 4 T cell receptor beta chains from one sample sequenced in a study of glioma-infiltrating T cells after dendritic cell vaccination. Assay used: immunoSEQ multiplex PCR; TCRdb lists only in-frame clones, some missing. This table has 100,000 or so clones, around 90% appearing once. Time point in this sample: after dendritic cell vaccination, including at tumor progression/relapse. The sequencing here drew on blood, taken after dendritic cell vaccination. These receptors all stem from a human donor with glioblastoma.

V usage is TRBV19 and J usage is TRBJ1-4; TRBD1 matches at 9 bases. The CDR3 covers 16 residues. Germline CDR1 reads LNHDA; CDR2 reads SQIVND (reference sequence). The J segment lost 8 bases and the V segment lost 4 bases, leaving 11 bases of the junction unmatched. The CDR3 DNA reads TGTGCCAGTAGTAAGCGCTACCGGGACAGGGCCGAAAAACTGTTTTTT. This codes for CASSKRYRDRAEKLFF.

The rearrangement links TRBV5-5 to TRBJ2-5; 8 bases are a match to TRBD1. The CDR3 is 15 amino acids. V gave up 1 base and J gave up 8 bases; unmatched junction bases: 10. CDR1 and CDR2 from the germline V gene are SGHKS and YYEKEE (reference sequence). The CDR3 sequence is CASSLIDRGLGTQYF. CDR3 in DNA: TGTGCCAGCAGCTTGATTGACAGGGGCCTAGGAACCCAGTACTTC.

This chain joins TRBV14 and TRBJ1-1, with unresolved D. The CDR3 is 13 residues long. Trimming left V 4 bases short and J 0 bases short, with 6 bases between. CDR1 is SGHDN, CDR2 FVKESK, per germline. CDR3 coding DNA: TGTGCCAGCAGCCCCTATCTGAACACTGAAGCTTTCTTT. Translation gives CASSPYLNTEAFF.

This chain links TRBV10-3 with TRBJ2-1; 7 bases are a match to TRBD1. The V and J ends lost 5 bases and 7 bases, in that order; junction bases with no gene match: 5. Looked up from germline, CDR1 is ENHRY and CDR2 is SYGVKD. The CDR3 is made up of 13 amino acids. The DNA of the CDR3 is TGTGCCATCAGTCCGGGACAGCGTAATGAGCAGTTCTTC. It specifies CAISPGQRNEQFF.